This TCR beta chain was sequenced for a study of chemoradiotherapy in HPV16-positive cancers. CDR3 length: 15 residues. V dropped 2 bases and J dropped 2 bases, with 10 bases sitting between them. CDR1 and CDR2 (germline): MDHEN, SYDVKM. Repeated repertoire sampling spanned the course of chemoradiotherapy. The data were produced by immunoSEQ multiplex PCR, yet TCRdb's version contains in-frame clones alone and is incomplete. The table includes about 3,500 clones, roughly 84% detected once. The J gene is TRBJ1-5, the V gene TRBV28, with a possible D match to TRBD1 (6 bases). The receptor's source is a human donor with HPV-associated anogenital cancer. The sample consisted of tumor tissue, taken from a patient who underwent chemoradiotherapy. CDR3 sequence (DNA): TGTGCCAGCAGTTTAGTGACAGGCGGCAATCAGCCCCAGCATTTT. Residues: CASSLVTGGNQPQHF.